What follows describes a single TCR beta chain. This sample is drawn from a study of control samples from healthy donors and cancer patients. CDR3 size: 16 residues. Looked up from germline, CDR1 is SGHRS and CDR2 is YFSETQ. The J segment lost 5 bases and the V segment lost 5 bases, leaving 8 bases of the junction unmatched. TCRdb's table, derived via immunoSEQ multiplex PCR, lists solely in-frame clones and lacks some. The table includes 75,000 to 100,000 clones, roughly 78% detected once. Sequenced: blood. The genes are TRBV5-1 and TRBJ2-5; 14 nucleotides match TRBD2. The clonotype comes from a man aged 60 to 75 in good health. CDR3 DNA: TGCGCCAGCAGAAGCGGACTAGCGGGGGGAGGGGAGACCCAGTACTTC. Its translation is CASRSGLAGGGETQYF.